These T cell receptor beta chains were read from a single sample in a study of blood T cell repertoires in COVID-19. The assay was immunoSEQ multiplex PCR, and TCRdb's table has in-frame clones only and misses some. The sample carries about 250,000 clones, 65% to 90% recorded once. Sequenced sample: PBMCs or T cells enriched from blood (not recorded which). These receptors were taken from a woman aged 50 to 65 with acute COVID-19. CDR3s include the opening cysteine and the closing phenylalanine or tryptophan. The D gene is left open where the match is weak. Clone size is given for some rows only: seen once, a few or many times, or a class if the clone is expanded.

TGTGCCAGTAGTATAGATCCCGAGAGGGGCTACACCTTC CASSIDPERGYTF TRBJ1-2 - - TRBV19
TGTGCCAGTAGGGGGGAGGACAGGGGATCCTATGGCTACACCTTC CASRGEDRGSYGYTF TRBJ1-2 TRBD1 - TRBV19
TGCGCCAGCAGCCAGGGACCGGGAGGAGAGACCCAGTACTTC CASSQGPGGETQYF TRBJ2-5 TRBD2 - TRBV5-1
TGTGCCAGCAGCGCTAGGGGGGGCCGACCCAACTATGGCTACACCTTC CASSARGGRPNYGYTF TRBJ1-2 - - TRBV28
TGTGCCAGCAGCTCTAGCACAGATACGCAGTATTTT CASSSSTDTQYF TRBJ2-3 - - TRBV11-2
TGTGCCAGCAGCGCGCAGGGCTCCACTGAAGCTTTCTTT CASSAQGSTEAFF TRBJ1-1 - - TRBV2
TGTGCCAGCAGCCGGGCGGGGCTCCATAACTATGGCTACACCTTC CASSRAGLHNYGYTF TRBJ1-2 - few TRBV7-9
TGCGCCAGCAGCCAAGATAACAGGGCGGACACTGAAGCTTTCTTT CASSQDNRADTEAFF TRBJ1-1 - - TRBV4-1
TGTGCCAGCAGTTTAAGCTTAGTGAACACTGAAGCTTTCTTT CASSLSLVNTEAFF TRBJ1-1 - - TRBV27
TGTGCCAGCAGCTTAAGGCCGGGATCGACAGGGGACACAGATACGCAGTATTTT CASSLRPGSTGDTDTQYF TRBJ2-3 TRBD1 - TRBV7-9
TGTGCCAGCAGTGAAGGCACAGTAACGATCTACGAGCAGTACTTC CASSEGTVTIYEQYF TRBJ2-7 - - TRBV2
TGTGCCAGCAGTATCTCCGGGAATGAGCAGTTCTTC CASSISGNEQFF TRBJ2-1 - - TRBV27
TGTGCCAGCAGCACAGGTTACAATGAGCAGTTCTTC CASSTGYNEQFF TRBJ2-1 - - TRBV2
TGTGCCAGCAGCTTTGGACAGGTGAAGGCTTTCTTT CASSFGQVKAFF TRBJ1-1 TRBD1 once TRBV5-6
TGTGCCAGCTCGGGACAGGGCGTGGATGAGCAGTTCTTC CASSGQGVDEQFF TRBJ2-1 TRBD1 - TRBV19
TGTGCCAGTCAGGGACTAGCGGGGGGCCGATCAACAGATACGCAGTATTTT CASQGLAGGRSTDTQYF TRBJ2-3 TRBD2 - TRBV19
TGCGCCAGCAGCCCCGGACAGGGGTTCAACTATGGCTACACCTTC CASSPGQGFNYGYTF TRBJ1-2 TRBD1 - TRBV5-1
TGCGCCAGCAGCTTGCCCGGGGGTAATGAAAAACTGTTTTTT CASSLPGGNEKLFF TRBJ1-4 - few TRBV5-1
TGCGCCAGCAGCCAAGGGGCAGGGCGCTCACCCCTCCACTTT CASSQGAGRSPLHF TRBJ1-6 - once TRBV4-3
TGTGCCAGCAGCTTTAGCTCCTACGAGCAGTACTTC CASSFSSYEQYF TRBJ2-7 - - TRBV28
TGTGCCAGCAGCCCTAGGCTACGGACAGGGATGGGTGGCTACACCTTC CASSPRLRTGMGGYTF TRBJ1-2 TRBD1 once TRBV7-2
TGTGCCAGCAGCTTAGCGCGGGACAGGCTGAACACTGAAGCTTTCTTT CASSLARDRLNTEAFF TRBJ1-1 TRBD1 - TRBV7-8
TGTGCCAGCAGCCCACAGTATGCCGGGGAGCTGTTTTTT CASSPQYAGELFF TRBJ2-2 - - TRBV11-2
TGTGCCAGCTCTCGGGGGACCCGCTCCTACAATGAGCAGTTCTTC CASSRGTRSYNEQFF TRBJ2-1 - - TRBV18
TGTGCCAGCAGCTTTATTTTGTTCGAGCAGTACTTC CASSFILFEQYF TRBJ2-7 - few TRBV7-9
TGTGCCTGGAGTCACGGGGTAAGAGGCTACACCTTC CAWSHGVRGYTF TRBJ1-2 - few TRBV30
TGTGCCAGCAGCTGGACAGGGGATTATGGCTACACCTTC CASSWTGDYGYTF TRBJ1-2 TRBD1 - TRBV6-5
TGTGCCGCTGGGACACTCTCCTACGAGCAGTACTTC CAAGTLSYEQYF TRBJ2-7 - few TRBV6-5
TGTGCCAGCAGCTTAGCTCTAGCGGGGGGACGGGAGACCCAGTACTTC CASSLALAGGRETQYF TRBJ2-5 TRBD2 - TRBV11-2
TGCGCCAGCAGGCCCCGCGGGGACACTGAAGCTTTCTTT CASRPRGDTEAFF TRBJ1-1 - - TRBV5-1
TGTGCCAGTAGCGACAGGGTTGGGAACCCTGAAGCTTTCTTT CASSDRVGNPEAFF TRBJ1-1 TRBD1 - TRBV19
TGCGCCAGCAGCCAGTCGGGGGAATCCTCCTACGAGCAGTACTTC CASSQSGESSYEQYF TRBJ2-7 - - TRBV4-1
TGTGCCAGCAGAAACCCCGACAGGGGAGGTAACTATGGCTACACCTTC CASRNPDRGGNYGYTF TRBJ1-2 TRBD1 - TRBV2
TGTGCCACCAGCATTAGCGGGGGCACCGGGGAGCTGTTTTTT CATSISGGTGELFF TRBJ2-2 TRBD2 few TRBV15
TGTGCCAGCAGTTACTCAAGGGGGTGGCAGCCCCAGCATTTT CASSYSRGWQPQHF TRBJ1-5 - once TRBV6-5
TGTGCCAGCAGGGCTAGGACAGGGACGAATCAGCCCCAGCATTTT CASRARTGTNQPQHF TRBJ1-5 TRBD1 - TRBV5-5
TGTGCCAGCAGCTTAGACAGGTCAGGCTACGAGCAGTACTTC CASSLDRSGYEQYF TRBJ2-7 - - TRBV7-2
TGCGCCAGCGGGCTGGCCGGGACAGGGCTTAGGGACACTGAAGCTTTCTTT CASGLAGTGLRDTEAFF TRBJ1-1 TRBD1 - TRBV5-1
TGTGCCAGCAGGCGGACAGGGGGCAACATTCAGTACTTC CASRRTGGNIQYF TRBJ2-4 TRBD1 few TRBV2
TGCGCCAGCAGCTTAGGAGGGACTGGGGCCAACGTCCTGACTTTC CASSLGGTGANVLTF TRBJ2-6 - - TRBV5-1
TGTGCCAGCAGCCAGACCATGGGCCCTAATGAAAAACTGTTTTTT CASSQTMGPNEKLFF TRBJ1-4 - - TRBV3-1/TRBV3-2
TGTGCCAGCAGCTTAAACCCCCCAGGCGGGGGGGCGGGAGATACGCAGTATTTT CASSLNPPGGGAGDTQYF TRBJ2-3 TRBD2 - TRBV13
TGTGCCAGCAGCTCGTCGGGACTAGCGAGGGGTGAGCAGTTCTTC CASSSSGLARGEQFF TRBJ2-1 TRBD2 few TRBV7-9
TGTGCCATCAGCTTATTGGGACAGACCTACGAGCAGTACTTC CAISLLGQTYEQYF TRBJ2-7 TRBD1 - TRBV10-3
TGTGCCAGCAGCTTAGCGGAGAGCAGCACTGAAGCTTTCTTT CASSLAESSTEAFF TRBJ1-1 - - TRBV7-2
TGTGCCAGTAGTACACAGGGTTTTAACACCGGGGAGCTGTTTTTT CASSTQGFNTGELFF TRBJ2-2 - - TRBV19